The present TCR beta chain was sequenced within a study of liver allograft versus peripheral blood T cells. The wider study: Comparing T cell receptor repertoires in transplanted livers with those in recipients' peripheral blood was part of the design.

TCRdb fed the reads into MiXCR, producing one record per CDR3 protein. This table holds a few thousand distinct CDR3 sequences, about 14% found once. In this sample, this clonotype turned up a few times. This receptor was obtained from a human patient who had a liver transplant. The graft donor may be the source of some T cells.

The CDR3 loop is CSTITQGKDEQYF. CDR3 coding DNA: TGCAGCACCATAACCCAGGGGAAGGACGAGCAGTACTTC. The V call is TRBV20-1, the J call TRBJ2-7, with D tentatively TRBD1 (6 bases). Germline V gives CDR1 DFQATT, CDR2 SNEGSKA (reference sequence). The CDR3 spans 13 residues.